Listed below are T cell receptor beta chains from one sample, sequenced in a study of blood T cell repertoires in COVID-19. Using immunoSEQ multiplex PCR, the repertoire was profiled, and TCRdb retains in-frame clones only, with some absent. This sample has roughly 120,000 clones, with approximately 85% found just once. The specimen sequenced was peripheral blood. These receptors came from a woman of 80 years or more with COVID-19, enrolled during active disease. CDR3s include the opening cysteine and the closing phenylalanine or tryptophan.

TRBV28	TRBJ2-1	CASGQGHEQFF
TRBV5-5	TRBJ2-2	CASSWVSGRSFGELFF
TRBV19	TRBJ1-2	CASSIWQGQLANYGYTF
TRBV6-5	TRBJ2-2	CASRTGTANTGELFF
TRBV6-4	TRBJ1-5	CASSLTEDQPQHF
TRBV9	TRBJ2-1	CASSSTLSAGGIHEQFF
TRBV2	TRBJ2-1	CASRLAGAYNEQFF
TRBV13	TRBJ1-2	CASSLYEQGALGYTF
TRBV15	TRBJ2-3	CATSRAQGASDTQYF
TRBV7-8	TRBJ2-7	CASSQGGVYEQYF
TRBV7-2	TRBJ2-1	CASSMPGDLNEQFF
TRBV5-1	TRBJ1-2	CASSLEVTGHGYTF
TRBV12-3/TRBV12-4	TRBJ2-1	CASSWGTSREQFF
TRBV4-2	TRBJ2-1	CASSPLAAPGSYEQFF
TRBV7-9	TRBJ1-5	CASRVHRFNQPQHF
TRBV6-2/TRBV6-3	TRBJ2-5	CASSTRRTSRETQYF
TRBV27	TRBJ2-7	CASSSSGEGYEQYF
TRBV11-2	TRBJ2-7	CASRENSPLEQYF
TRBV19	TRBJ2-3	CASSTPGVTDTQYF
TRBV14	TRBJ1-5	CASKKRGHSPPSPQPQHF
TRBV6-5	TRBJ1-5	CASRSGTGGPQPQHF
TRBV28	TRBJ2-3	CASSGVYLGDTQYF
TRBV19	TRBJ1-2	CASSIPTGGEGYGYTF
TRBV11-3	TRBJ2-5	CASSRSDRGEETQYF
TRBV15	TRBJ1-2	CATSRWGQGAEGYTF
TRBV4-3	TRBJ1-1	CASSQVAGQMNTEAFF
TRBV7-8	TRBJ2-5	CASSFRGERYQETQYF
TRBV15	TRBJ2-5	CATSPTGVGETQYF
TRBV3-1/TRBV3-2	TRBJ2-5	CASSQNRGLTETQYF
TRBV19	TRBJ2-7	CASSIGTRTYEQYF
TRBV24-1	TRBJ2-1	CATSRSGGPYNEQFF
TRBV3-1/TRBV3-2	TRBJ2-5	CASSLGRLPQETQYF
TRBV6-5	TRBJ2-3	CASSLLGEGTDTQYF
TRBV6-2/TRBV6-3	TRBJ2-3	CASSSRPLGRNGDTQYF
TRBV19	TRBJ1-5	CASSILNQPQHF
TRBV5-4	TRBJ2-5	CASSSKDRGKETQYF
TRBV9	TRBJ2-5	CASSVTSGGETQYF
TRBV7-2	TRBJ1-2	CASSASDRGGDYGYTF
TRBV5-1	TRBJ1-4	CASSTGQENEKLFF
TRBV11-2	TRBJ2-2	CASSHNTGELFF
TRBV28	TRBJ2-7	CASTPGTSSPYEQYF
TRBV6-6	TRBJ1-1	CASTAKGQGAGTEAFF
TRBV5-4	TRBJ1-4	CASSLEGGEKLFF
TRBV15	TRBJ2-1	CATSREGSEQFF
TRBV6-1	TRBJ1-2	CASSELRTGTYGYTF
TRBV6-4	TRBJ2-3	CASSDSTSGGTDTQYF
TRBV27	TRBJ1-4	CASSQFPLTTNEKLFF
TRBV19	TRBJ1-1	CASSIISTERGVAFF
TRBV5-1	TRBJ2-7	CASSLGQGASEQYF
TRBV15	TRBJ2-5	CATSRDKATALGTQYF